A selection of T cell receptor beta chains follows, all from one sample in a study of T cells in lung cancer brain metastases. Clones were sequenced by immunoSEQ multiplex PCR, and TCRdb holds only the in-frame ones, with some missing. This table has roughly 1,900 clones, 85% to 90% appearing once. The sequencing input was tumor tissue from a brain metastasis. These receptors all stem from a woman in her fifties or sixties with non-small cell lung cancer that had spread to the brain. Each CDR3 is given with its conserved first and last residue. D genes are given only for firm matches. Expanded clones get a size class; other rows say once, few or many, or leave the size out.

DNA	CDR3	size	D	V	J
TGCGCCAGCAGCCAGGATGGGACAACGAATAATGAAAAACTGTTTTTT	CASSQDGTTNNEKLFF	NA	NA	TRBV4-1	TRBJ1-4
TGTGCCAGCGCCACACACGGGGATGAAGCTTTCTTT	CASATHGDEAFF	NA	NA	TRBV7-2	TRBJ1-1
TGTGCCAGCAGCGTGTGGGGCTCGGATACGCAGTATTTT	CASSVWGSDTQYF	NA	NA	TRBV9	TRBJ2-3
TGTGCCAGCGGGGTACGGTACGAGCAGTACTTC	CASGVRYEQYF	NA	NA	TRBV6-1	TRBJ2-7
TGTGCCAGCAGCCGAATGGGCAATCAGCCCCAGCATTTT	CASSRMGNQPQHF	NA	NA	TRBV27	TRBJ1-5
TGCGCCAGCAGTCAAAAACAGGGGTATACCAAAAACATTCAGTACTTC	CASSQKQGYTKNIQYF	NA	TRBD1	TRBV23-1	TRBJ2-4
TGTGCCAGCAGCTTACCCCCAGTCCAAGAGACCCAGTACTTC	CASSLPPVQETQYF	NA	NA	TRBV11-2	TRBJ2-5
TGTGCCACCAGCATGGACTTAGGGAACTATGGCTACACCTTC	CATSMDLGNYGYTF	NA	NA	TRBV15	TRBJ1-2
TGTGCCAGCAGCTTAATAGGTGGGGAAAAACTGTTTTTT	CASSLIGGEKLFF	NA	NA	TRBV7-9	TRBJ1-4
TGTGCCAGCAGCTTAGACCCCTTATTGGGACCTAGGATGAACATTCAGTACTTC	CASSLDPLLGPRMNIQYF	NA	NA	TRBV7-2	TRBJ2-4
TGTGCCAGCAGCTTAGGTCCACTTTACGAGCAGTACTTC	CASSLGPLYEQYF	NA	NA	TRBV11-2	TRBJ2-7
TGTGCCAGTGCAGCGGCGCGGTTCAATCAGCCCCAGCATTTT	CASAAARFNQPQHF	NA	NA	TRBV19	TRBJ1-5
TGTGCCAGCAGCTTAGCGTCCGGGAGCAATGAAAAACTGTTTTTT	CASSLASGSNEKLFF	NA	NA	TRBV7-2	TRBJ1-4
TGTGCCTGGAGCAAGGGGGGAAACACCATATATTTT	CAWSKGGNTIYF	once	NA	TRBV30	TRBJ1-3
TGTGCCAGCAGCTTAGCTGCACTAGCGGGAGCGAGGGCAGATACGCAGTATTTT	CASSLAALAGARADTQYF	NA	TRBD2	TRBV11-3	TRBJ2-3
TGTGCCAGCAGCCCGGACAGGTCCTATGGCTACACCTTC	CASSPDRSYGYTF	NA	TRBD1	TRBV7-3	TRBJ1-2
TGTGCCAGCAGCTGGGACACCTACGAGCAGTACTTC	CASSWDTYEQYF	NA	NA	TRBV5-6	TRBJ2-7
TGTGCCAGCTCACCGCTGGGACGCGACGGGGGGAACACTGAAGCTTTCTTT	CASSPLGRDGGNTEAFF	NA	NA	TRBV18	TRBJ1-1
TGTGCCACTACTTACATGGACTCCTACGAGCAATACTTC	CATTYMDSYEQYF	NA	NA	TRBV2	TRBJ2-7
TGTGCCAGCAGCTTACTATTCACAGATACGCAGTATTTT	CASSLLFTDTQYF	NA	NA	TRBV7-3	TRBJ2-3
TGTGCCAGCAGTAACCAGGGGGACAGGCGCTACGAGCAGTACTTC	CASSNQGDRRYEQYF	NA	TRBD1	TRBV6-5	TRBJ2-7
TGCAGCGCTAAACAGGGGGGGAACACTGAAGCTTTCTTT	CSAKQGGNTEAFF	NA	TRBD1	TRBV29-1	TRBJ1-1
TGTGCCTGGACTAATATAGGGGGGAGCGGGGGACACAATGAGCAGTTCTTC	CAWTNIGGSGGHNEQFF	NA	TRBD2	TRBV30	TRBJ2-1
TGTGCCTGGAGTCCGGACAGGGCGACTAATTCACCCCTCCACTTT	CAWSPDRATNSPLHF	NA	TRBD1	TRBV30	TRBJ1-6
TGCAGCGCCCTCATAGGGTTAGCTAACTATGGCTACACCTTC	CSALIGLANYGYTF	NA	NA	TRBV29-1	TRBJ1-2
TGTGCCAGCAGTTACTCGGGGGCAGGGGACGTGGAGACCCAGTACTTC	CASSYSGAGDVETQYF	NA	NA	TRBV6-5	TRBJ2-5
TGTGCCAGCAGCCAAAATAATATCCGGGTAGGGGCTGGCTACACCTTC	CASSQNNIRVGAGYTF	NA	NA	TRBV14	TRBJ1-2
TGCGCCAGCAAGAGGGGGCTTGGCACTGAAGCTTTCTTT	CASKRGLGTEAFF	NA	TRBD1	TRBV5-1	TRBJ1-1
TGCGCCAGCAGCCAAGATAGGGTGACTGGCGGCTACACCTTC	CASSQDRVTGGYTF	NA	NA	TRBV4-1	TRBJ1-2
TGTGCCAGCAGCCAAGAGCCGAGCTCCTACAATGAGCAGTTCTTC	CASSQEPSSYNEQFF	once	NA	TRBV4-2	TRBJ2-1
TGTGCCAGCAGGAAGCGGGGGTTTAGCACAGATACGCAGTATTTT	CASRKRGFSTDTQYF	NA	TRBD2	TRBV6-5	TRBJ2-3
TGCAGCGTTCGCGGGACCACCTACAATGAGCAGTTCTTC	CSVRGTTYNEQFF	NA	NA	TRBV29-1	TRBJ2-1
TGCGCCAGCAGAATCAGGTTTAACGGAAAGAACACTGAAGCTTTCTTT	CASRIRFNGKNTEAFF	NA	NA	TRBV5-1	TRBJ1-1
TGTGCCAGCAGCTTCTTTGGGGGAAGTGGAGATACGCAGTATTTT	CASSFFGGSGDTQYF	NA	NA	TRBV7-9	TRBJ2-3
TGTGCCAGTCACGCTAGCGGGGACCCGAACACTGAAGCTTTCTTT	CASHASGDPNTEAFF	NA	NA	TRBV19	TRBJ1-1
TGTGTCAGCAGCCGGACAGGGAACACCGGGGAGCTGTTTTTT	CVSSRTGNTGELFF	NA	TRBD1	TRBV7-9	TRBJ2-2
TGTGCCAGCTCTCCCGGGACCGGCTCTGGAAACACCATATATTTT	CASSPGTGSGNTIYF	NA	NA	TRBV18	TRBJ1-3
TGTGCCAGCAGCAACTGGGCGAATGAAAAACTGTTTTTT	CASSNWANEKLFF	NA	NA	TRBV5-4	TRBJ1-4
TGTGCCAGCAGTGAGGCCAGGTTCTATGGCTACACCTTC	CASSEARFYGYTF	NA	NA	TRBV2	TRBJ1-2
TGTGCCAGCAGCAGAGATGGGGGAACCTCCTACGAGCAGTACTTC	CASSRDGGTSYEQYF	once	NA	TRBV7-9	TRBJ2-7
TGTGCCAGCAGGGAGACAGCAGCTAACTATAGCTACACCTTC	CASRETAANYSYTF	once	NA	TRBV28	TRBJ1-2
TGTGCCTGGAGTGGGTCTAAGAGCGGGGGCCGGGATGAGCAGTTCTTC	CAWSGSKSGGRDEQFF	once	TRBD2	TRBV30	TRBJ2-1
TGTGCCAGCAGCCTCCCTAGGGAGCGCGAGACCCAGTACTTC	CASSLPRERETQYF	few	NA	TRBV5-4	TRBJ2-5
TGTGCCAGCAGTGCAATAGAAGACTACGAGCAGTACTTC	CASSAIEDYEQYF	NA	NA	TRBV6-1	TRBJ2-7